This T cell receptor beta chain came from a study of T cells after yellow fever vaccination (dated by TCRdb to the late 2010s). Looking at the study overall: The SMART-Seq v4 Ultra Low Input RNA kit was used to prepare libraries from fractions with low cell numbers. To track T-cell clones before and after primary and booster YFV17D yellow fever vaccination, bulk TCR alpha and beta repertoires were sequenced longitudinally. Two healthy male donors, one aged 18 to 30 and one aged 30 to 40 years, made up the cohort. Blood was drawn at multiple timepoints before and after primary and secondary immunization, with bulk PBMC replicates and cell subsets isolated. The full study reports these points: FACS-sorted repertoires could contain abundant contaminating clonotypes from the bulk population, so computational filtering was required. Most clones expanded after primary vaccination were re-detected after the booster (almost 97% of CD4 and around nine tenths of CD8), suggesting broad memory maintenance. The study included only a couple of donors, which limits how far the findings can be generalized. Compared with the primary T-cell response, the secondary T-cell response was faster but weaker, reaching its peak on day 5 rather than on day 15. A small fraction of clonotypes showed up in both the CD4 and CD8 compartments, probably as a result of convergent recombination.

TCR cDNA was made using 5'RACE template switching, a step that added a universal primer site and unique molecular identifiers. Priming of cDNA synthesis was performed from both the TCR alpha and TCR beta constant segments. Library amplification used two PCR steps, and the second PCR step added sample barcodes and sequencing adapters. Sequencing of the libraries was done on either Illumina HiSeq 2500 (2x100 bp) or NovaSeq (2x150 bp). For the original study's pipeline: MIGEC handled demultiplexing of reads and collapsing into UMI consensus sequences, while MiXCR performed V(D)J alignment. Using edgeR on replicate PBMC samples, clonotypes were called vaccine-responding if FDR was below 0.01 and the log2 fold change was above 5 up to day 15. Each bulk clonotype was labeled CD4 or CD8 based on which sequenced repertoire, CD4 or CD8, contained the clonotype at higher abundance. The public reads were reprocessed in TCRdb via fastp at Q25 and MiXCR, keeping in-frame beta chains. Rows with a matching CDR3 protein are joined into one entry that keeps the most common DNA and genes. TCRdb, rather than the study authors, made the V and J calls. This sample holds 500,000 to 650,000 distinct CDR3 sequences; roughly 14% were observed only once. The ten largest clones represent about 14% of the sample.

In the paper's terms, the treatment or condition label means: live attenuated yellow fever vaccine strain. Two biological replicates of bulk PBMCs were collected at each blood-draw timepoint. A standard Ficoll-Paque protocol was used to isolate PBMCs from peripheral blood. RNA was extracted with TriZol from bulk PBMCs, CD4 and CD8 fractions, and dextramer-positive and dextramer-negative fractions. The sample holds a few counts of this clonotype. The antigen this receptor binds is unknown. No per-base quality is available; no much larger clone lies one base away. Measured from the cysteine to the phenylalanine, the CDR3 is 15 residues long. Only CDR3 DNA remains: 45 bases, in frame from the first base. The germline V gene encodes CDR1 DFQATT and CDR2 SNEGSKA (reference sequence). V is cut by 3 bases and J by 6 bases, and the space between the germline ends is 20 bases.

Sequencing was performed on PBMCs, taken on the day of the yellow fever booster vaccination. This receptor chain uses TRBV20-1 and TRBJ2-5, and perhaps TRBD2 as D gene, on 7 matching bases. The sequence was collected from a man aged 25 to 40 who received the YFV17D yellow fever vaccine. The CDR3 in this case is CSASVSGGRLKTQYF. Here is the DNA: TGCAGTGCTAGCGTGTCGGGGGGCCGCCTGAAGACCCAGTACTTC.